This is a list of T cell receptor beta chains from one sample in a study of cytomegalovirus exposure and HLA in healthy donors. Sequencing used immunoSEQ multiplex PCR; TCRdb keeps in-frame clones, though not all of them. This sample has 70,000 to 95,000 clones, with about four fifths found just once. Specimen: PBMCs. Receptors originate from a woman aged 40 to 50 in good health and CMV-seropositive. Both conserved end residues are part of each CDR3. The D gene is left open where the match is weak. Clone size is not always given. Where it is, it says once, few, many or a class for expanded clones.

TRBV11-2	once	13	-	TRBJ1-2	TGTGCCAGCAGCGCTCATCAGGGGAACGGCTACACCTTC	CASSAHQGNGYTF
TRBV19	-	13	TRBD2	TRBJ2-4	TGTGCCAGTAGCAGGCTAGCGGGAGGGCCAAAGTACTTC	CASSRLAGGPKYF
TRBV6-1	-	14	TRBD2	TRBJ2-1	TGTGCCAGCAGTGAAGCCGCTAGCGGGGGGAGACAGTTCTTC	CASSEAASGGRQFF
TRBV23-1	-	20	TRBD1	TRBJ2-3	TGCGCCAGCAGTGTGGACGAATTCACTAAGACAGGGATAAGCACAGATACGCAGTATTTT	CASSVDEFTKTGISTDTQYF
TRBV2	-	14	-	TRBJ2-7	TGTGCCAGCAGTGAGGGGCAGCCCACCTACGAGCAGTACTTC	CASSEGQPTYEQYF
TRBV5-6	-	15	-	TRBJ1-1	TGTGCCAGCAGCTTCCGGGAAGGGGGGAACACTGAAGCTTTCTTT	CASSFREGGNTEAFF
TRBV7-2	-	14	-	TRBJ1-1	TGTGCCAGCAGCTTAGCTACTGGTGAAGGACTGACTTTCTTT	CASSLATGEGLTFF
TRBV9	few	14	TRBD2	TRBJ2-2	TGTGCCAGCAGCGTAGGGGGGGGTACCGGGGAGCTGTTTTTT	CASSVGGGTGELFF
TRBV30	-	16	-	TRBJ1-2	TGTGCCTGGAGTCAATGGGCGGGAGGCCCTAACTATGGCTACACCTTC	CAWSQWAGGPNYGYTF
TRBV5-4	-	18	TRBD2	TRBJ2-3	TGTGCCAGCAGCTGGCTAGCGGGAGGGCCGGATAGCACAGATACGCAGTATTTT	CASSWLAGGPDSTDTQYF
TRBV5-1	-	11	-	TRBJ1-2	TGCGCCAGCCAAGGGGTCTATGGCTACACCTTC	CASQGVYGYTF
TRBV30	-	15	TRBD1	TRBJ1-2	TGTGCCTGGAGTGTAGGCGGGACAGCGGACTATGGCTACACCTTC	CAWSVGGTADYGYTF
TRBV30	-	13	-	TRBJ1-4	TGTGCCTGGAATCGCGGCTCAAATGAAAAACTGTTTTTT	CAWNRGSNEKLFF
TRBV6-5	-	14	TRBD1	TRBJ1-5	TGTGCCAGCAGTTCACAGGGGGTAGGACAGCCCCAGCATTTT	CASSSQGVGQPQHF
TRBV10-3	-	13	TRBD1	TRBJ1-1	TGTGCCATCAGCGGCGACAGGGGCCAGGAAGCTTTCTTT	CAISGDRGQEAFF
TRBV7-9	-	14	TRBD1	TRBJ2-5	TGTGCCAGCAGTGGACAGGGGGCTTACGAGACCCAGTACTTC	CASSGQGAYETQYF
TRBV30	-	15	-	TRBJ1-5	TGTGCCTGGAGTCTTGGACAGCATAGCAATCAGCCCCAGCATTTT	CAWSLGQHSNQPQHF
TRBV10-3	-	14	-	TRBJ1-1	TGTGCCATCAGTGATCAGGCTGCGAACACTGAAGCTTTCTTT	CAISDQAANTEAFF
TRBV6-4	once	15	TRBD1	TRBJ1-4	TGTGCCAGCAGTCGCGGGACAGCGACTAATGAAAAACTGTTTTTT	CASSRGTATNEKLFF
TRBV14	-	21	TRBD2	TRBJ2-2	TGTGCCAGCAGCCGATGGCCCTTGACTAGCGGGAGGCCATGGAACACCGGGGAGCTGTTTTTT	CASSRWPLTSGRPWNTGELFF
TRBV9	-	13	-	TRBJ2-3	TGTGCCAGCAGCAAGAGTCCCCCAGATACGCAGTATTTT	CASSKSPPDTQYF
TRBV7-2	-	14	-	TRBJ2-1	TGTGCCAGCCGGACAGTGGCCGGGGACAATGAGCAGTTCTTC	CASRTVAGDNEQFF
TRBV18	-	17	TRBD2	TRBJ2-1	TGTGCCAGCTCACCTACCTCTCGAGCGGGGGGCAGAAATGAGCAGTTCTTC	CASSPTSRAGGRNEQFF
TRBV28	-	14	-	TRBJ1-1	TGTGCCAGCATTGGGTGGCGCGGAGGCACTGAAGCTTTCTTT	CASIGWRGGTEAFF
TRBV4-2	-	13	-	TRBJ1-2	TGTGCCAGCAGCCAAGAAGGGGGCTATGGCTACACCTTC	CASSQEGGYGYTF
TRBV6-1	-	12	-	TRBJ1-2	TGTGCCAGGGTACAGGGAAACTATGGCTACACCTTC	CARVQGNYGYTF
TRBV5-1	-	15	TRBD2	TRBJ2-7	TGCGCCAGCAGCTTGGGTAGCGGGAGTATCTACGAGCAGTACTTC	CASSLGSGSIYEQYF
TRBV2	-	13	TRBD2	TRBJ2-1	TGTGCCAGCACCGGACTAGCGGGCAATGAGCAGTTCTTC	CASTGLAGNEQFF
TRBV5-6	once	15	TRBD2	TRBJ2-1	TGTGCCAGCAGCTTTACTAGCGGGGGGGTCAATGAGCAGTTCTTC	CASSFTSGGVNEQFF
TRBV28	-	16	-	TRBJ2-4	TGTGCCAGCAGTTTTCGAGGAGTGCTAGCCAAAAACATTCAGTACTTC	CASSFRGVLAKNIQYF
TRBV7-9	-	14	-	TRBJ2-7	TGTGCCAGCAGCCCAGGAACAGCTACCTACGAGCAGTACTTC	CASSPGTATYEQYF
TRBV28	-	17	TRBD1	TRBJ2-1	TGTGCCAGCAGTTTTGTGCAGTTAGGGGGCGTCTACAATGAGCAGTTCTTC	CASSFVQLGGVYNEQFF
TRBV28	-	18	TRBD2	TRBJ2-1	TGTGCCAGCAGTTTTACTAGCGGGAGCCCCACTTTCTACAATGAGCAGTTCTTC	CASSFTSGSPTFYNEQFF
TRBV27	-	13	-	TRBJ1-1	TGTGCCAGCGGGGGGGGATTGAACACTGAAGCTTTCTTT	CASGGGLNTEAFF
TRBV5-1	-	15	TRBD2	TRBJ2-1	TGCGCCAGCAGCTTGACTAGCGGGAGGGCCGATGAGCAGTTCTTC	CASSLTSGRADEQFF
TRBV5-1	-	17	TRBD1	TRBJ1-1	TGCGCCAGCAGCTCAGCCGGGACAGGACTAATGAACACTGAAGCTTTCTTT	CASSSAGTGLMNTEAFF
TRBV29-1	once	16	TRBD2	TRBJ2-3	TGCAGCGTTTCGGGAGGCGATGGGGTTGGAACAGATACGCAGTATTTT	CSVSGGDGVGTDTQYF
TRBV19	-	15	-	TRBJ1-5	TGTGCCAGTAGTATAGGGGCTACCCCAGGTCAGCCCCAGCATTTT	CASSIGATPGQPQHF
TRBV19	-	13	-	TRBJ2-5	TGTGCCAGTAGTATAGGCAGTCAAGAGACCCAGTACTTC	CASSIGSQETQYF
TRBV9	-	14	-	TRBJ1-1	TGTGCCAGCAGTGGACTCCCAGGGGACACTGAAGCTTTCTTT	CASSGLPGDTEAFF
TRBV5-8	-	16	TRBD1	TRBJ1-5	TGTGCCAGCGGCTTGTCAGGGGGCGGATGGAATCAGCCCCAGCATTTT	CASGLSGGGWNQPQHF
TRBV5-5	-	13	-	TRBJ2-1	TGTGCCAGCAGCTTCTCGGGGGTCGATGAGCAGTTCTTC	CASSFSGVDEQFF
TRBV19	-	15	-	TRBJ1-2	TGTGCCAGTAAGGGTGGACAGAAAACTAACTATGGCTACACCTTC	CASKGGQKTNYGYTF
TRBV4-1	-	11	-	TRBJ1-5	TGCGCCAGCAGCCACGGGCAGCCCCAGCATTTT	CASSHGQPQHF
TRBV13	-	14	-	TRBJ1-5	TGTGCCAGCAGCTTAGCCGGAGTGAATCAGCCCCAGCATTTT	CASSLAGVNQPQHF
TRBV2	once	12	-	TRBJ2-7	TGTGCCAGCAAGCCGGGCGGGTACGAGCAGTACTTC	CASKPGGYEQYF
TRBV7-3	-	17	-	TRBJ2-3	TGTGCCAGCAGCTTAACCAGCGTGGTCCAAAGCACAGATACGCAGTATTTT	CASSLTSVVQSTDTQYF
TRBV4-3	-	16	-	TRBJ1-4	TGCGCCAGCAGCCAAGGGCCGGGGGAACCGGGGGAAAAACTGTTTTTT	CASSQGPGEPGEKLFF
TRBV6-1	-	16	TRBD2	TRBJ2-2	TGTGCCAGCAGTGAAGTAGAGCGGAGCGGGGTCGGGGAGCTGTTTTTT	CASSEVERSGVGELFF
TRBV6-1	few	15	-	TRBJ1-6	TGTGCCAGCAGTGAGACACAGGGTGGGTTTTCACCCCTCCACTTT	CASSETQGGFSPLHF